Shown below are 30 T cell receptor beta chains from a single sample sequenced in a study of OX40 agonist ivuxolimab in advanced cancers. Assay: immunoSEQ multiplex PCR; the TCRdb copy retains only in-frame clones and omits some. The sample yields 55,000 to 65,000 clones, 87% seen once. Sequenced here: CD4+ or CD8+ T cells sorted from blood, sampled in a trial of the OX40 agonist ivuxolimab. Receptors originate from an adult with an advanced solid tumor such as melanoma, head and neck, liver or kidney cancer.

The chain combines TRBV25-1 with TRBJ1-2; no definite D call. The V gene's germline CDR1 is MGHDK and CDR2 SYGVNS. The ends were cut back, 1 base at V and 0 bases at J, with 9 bases in the middle. The CDR3 consists of 15 residues. CDR3 loop: CASSEFGDSNYGYTF. The CDR3 DNA reads as TGTGCCAGCAGTGAATTTGGGGATTCTAACTATGGCTACACCTTC.

This chain links TRBV10-1 with TRBJ1-1; no reliable D call. In germline, CDR1 is WNHNN, CDR2 SYGVQD (reference sequence). V was shortened by 2 bases and J by 4 bases, with 8 bases between the two germline ends. This CDR3 has 13 amino acids. DNA of the CDR3: TGCGCCAGCAGTGAGGGGGTCGGCACTGAAGCTTTCTTT. Its translation: CASSEGVGTEAFF.

The CDR3 loop is CASNLGDYGYTF. The CDR3 DNA reads TGTGCCAGCAATTTGGGAGACTATGGCTACACCTTC. This chain uses TRBV7-9 with TRBJ1-2; D uncertain. Per the germline V gene, CDR1 is SEHNR and CDR2 is FQNEAQ (reference sequence). The germline V and J ends were trimmed by 7 bases and 3 bases, with 9 bases remaining between them. The CDR3 totals 12 residues.

This sequence joins TRBV5-1 and TRBJ1-1; D is perhaps TRBD1 (6 bases). The CDR3 is 17 amino acids. Trimming removed 5 bases from V and 4 bases from J, with 24 bases in between. The germline V gene encodes CDR1 SGHRS and CDR2 YFSETQ. The CDR3 protein is CASSFYRVVRGGTEAFF. In DNA form, the CDR3 reads TGCGCCAGCAGTTTCTACAGGGTCGTGCGGGGTGGCACTGAAGCTTTCTTT.

The CDR3 nucleotides are TGTGCCAGCAGCGTAGCCCCGGGAGGCCTAGACAATGAGCAGTTCTTC. Translating it yields CASSVAPGGLDNEQFF. The genes are TRBV9 and TRBJ2-1, with 7 bases aligning to TRBD2. Germline values: CDR1 SGDLS, CDR2 YYNGEE. This CDR3 is built from 16 residues. V dropped 0 bases and J dropped 5; count of bases not matched to a gene: 8.

The CDR3: CASRGDSQPQHF. CDR3 coding DNA: TGTGCCAGCAGGGGAGATAGTCAGCCCCAGCATTTT. The chain uses TRBV2 and TRBJ1-5; D gene unclear. V lost 6 bases and J lost 6, with 9 bases in between. Germline CDR1 reads SNHLY; CDR2 reads FYNNEI. The CDR3 consists of 12 residues.

The chain combines TRBV2 with TRBJ2-5; D is ambiguous. CDR3 length: 12 amino acids. Germline V gene sequence: CDR1 SNHLY, CDR2 FYNNEI. The V and J ends lost 3 bases and 3 bases respectively, with 5 bases between them. The CDR3 here is CASSEWKETQYF. CDR3 nucleotide sequence: TGTGCCAGCAGTGAGTGGAAAGAGACCCAGTACTTC.

This chain links TRBV29-1 with TRBJ2-2, with D unclear. Per the germline V gene, CDR1 is SQVTM and CDR2 is ANQGSEA. This CDR3 is 13 amino acids long. The V end lost 4 bases, the J end lost 6 bases, and 12 bases lay between the germline ends. In DNA, the CDR3 is TGCAGCGTTGTGGAACAAGTTCCCGGGGAGCTGTTTTTT. It is translated as CSVVEQVPGELFF.

V is TRBV18 and J is TRBJ1-5; 7 nucleotides match TRBD1. V lost 3 bases and J lost 4; bases outside the gene matches: 3. Looked up from germline, CDR1 is KGHSH and CDR2 is LQKENI. This CDR3 region has 14 residues. The DNA for the CDR3 is TGTGCCAGCTCACCGGGGACAGCGAATCAGCCCCAGCATTTT. Its translation is CASSPGTANQPQHF.

In this sample, this clone turned up once. This chain connects TRBV5-1 to TRBJ2-1; D may be TRBD2 (6 bases). The length of the CDR3 is 15 residues. Per the germline V gene, CDR1 is SGHRS and CDR2 is YFSETQ. The germline V and J ends were trimmed by 10 bases and 0 bases, with 17 bases remaining between them. The CDR3 reads CARGGAKASYNEQFF. For the CDR3, the DNA is TGCGCCCGAGGCGGGGCAAAGGCCTCCTACAATGAGCAGTTCTTC.

This chain joins TRBV10-1 and TRBJ1-1, with unresolved D. Trimming stripped 0 bases from V and 0 bases from J, with 8 bases between. The germline V gene has CDR1 WNHNN and CDR2 SYGVQD (reference sequence). The CDR3 extends over 15 amino acids. The CDR3 is CASSESGTLNTEAFF. CDR3 DNA sequence: TGCGCCAGCAGTGAGTCGGGAACGCTGAACACTGAAGCTTTCTTT.

This chain uses TRBV4-1 with TRBJ1-2; D remains unclear. V gave up 3 bases and J gave up 6 bases, with 17 bases separating them. Germline V CDR1 and CDR2: MGHRA, YSYEKL. The CDR3 runs 15 residues. The CDR3 DNA sequence: TGCGCCAGCAGCCACCCCGTCCAAGGAGTTCATGGCTACACCTTC. It yields the protein CASSHPVQGVHGYTF.

The chain has TRBV18 and TRBJ1-5; the match to TRBD1 covers 7 bases. Germline lookup yields CDR1 KGHSH and CDR2 LQKENI. The J segment lost 3 bases and the V segment lost 4 bases, leaving 9 bases of the junction unmatched. This CDR3 has 16 residues. The CDR3 DNA follows: TGTGCCAGCTCACTAGACAGGGTTGGGAACAATCAGCCCCAGCATTTT. Translation gives CASSLDRVGNNQPQHF.

The CDR3, as DNA: TGTGCCATCAGTGACCAGGGCGGGGGCGAGCAGTACTTC. It codes for CAISDQGGGEQYF. The gene calls are TRBV10-3 and TRBJ2-7, with 7 bases fitting TRBD2. The germline V gene encodes CDR1 ENHRY and CDR2 SYGVKD. The CDR3 has 13 residues. V lost 3 bases, J lost 6 bases, and 5 bases stayed unmatched.

This clone was detected only a few times. The rearrangement joins TRBV7-2 to TRBJ2-3, with a possible D match to TRBD2 (5 bases). This CDR3 is built from 15 residues. Germline assignment: CDR1 SGHTA and CDR2 FQGNSA. The ends were cut back, 5 bases at V and 1 base at J, with 13 bases in the middle. CDR3 sequence (DNA): TGTGCCAGCAGCCGAGGAGGACTCGGCACAGATACGCAGTATTTT. Its translation is CASSRGGLGTDTQYF.

Comments on this clone: Within the sample, other DNA sequences also encode this same CDR3. The chain couples TRBV5-1 to TRBJ1-1; no clear D. V lost 0 bases, J lost 2 bases, and 8 bases lay in between. CDR1 and CDR2 from the germline V gene are SGHRS and YFSETQ. This CDR3 region has 14 residues. The chain's CDR3 is CASSLGEGNTEAFF. In DNA form, the CDR3 reads TGCGCCAGCAGCTTGGGTGAGGGCAACACTGAAGCTTTCTTT.

This chain connects TRBV28 to TRBJ1-1, with D perhaps TRBD1 (5 bases). V lost 4 bases, J lost 0 bases, and 15 bases lay in between. The CDR3 covers 16 residues. Germline V lookup: CDR1 MDHEN, CDR2 SYDVKM. The CDR3 here is CASSSTSGLMNTEAFF. The CDR3 DNA reads as TGTGCCAGCAGTTCCACTTCGGGACTCATGAACACTGAAGCTTTCTTT.

This clone came up a few times. The chain employs TRBV7-8 and TRBJ2-1; 7 bases map to TRBD2. The CDR3 loop spans 16 amino acids. V lost 4 bases to trimming and J lost 8 bases; unmatched junction nucleotides: 14. In germline, CDR1 is SGHVS, CDR2 FQNEAQ. Here the CDR3 reads CASSSRRDYVGYEQFF. The CDR3 nucleotides read TGTGCCAGCAGCTCACGCCGGGACTACGTAGGCTATGAGCAGTTCTTC.

V and J are TRBV9 and TRBJ1-3; 7 positions agree with TRBD1. CDR1 is SGDLS, CDR2 YYNGEE, per germline. The junction had 7 bases not matched to a gene; V was cut back by 1 base and J by 0 bases. There are 17 residues in the CDR3. In DNA, the CDR3 is TGTGCCAGCAGCGTATCGACAGGGACCCTCTCTGGAAACACCATATATTTT. The encoded protein is CASSVSTGTLSGNTIYF.

The genes are TRBV5-1 and TRBJ2-5; tentatively, D is TRBD2 (5 bases). V shed 6 bases and J shed 5 bases, with 14 bases lying between them. Germline values: CDR1 SGHRS, CDR2 YFSETQ. This CDR3 region has 13 residues. This CDR3 reads CASNGGLAETQYF. The CDR3 coding sequence is TGCGCCAGCAATGGAGGTTTGGCGGAGACCCAGTACTTC.

The rearrangement links TRBV5-1 to TRBJ1-6; D call uncertain. Trimming shortened V by 2 bases and J by 7 bases, and 13 bases separated the two germline ends. Germline CDR1 and CDR2: SGHRS and YFSETQ. The CDR3 consists of 15 residues. Written as DNA, the CDR3 is TGCGCCAGCAGCTTCGGGGAACTCGTAAATTCACCCCTCCACTTT. Its protein product is CASSFGELVNSPLHF.

The rearrangement links TRBV7-2 to TRBJ1-6; D call uncertain. Trimming left V 2 bases short and J 10 bases short, with 9 bases between. CDR1 SGHTA and CDR2 FQGNSA come from the germline V gene. The CDR3 runs to 13 residues. The DNA of the CDR3 is TGTGCCAGCAGCTTATTCATAGCCTCACCCCTCCACTTT. Amino acid sequence: CASSLFIASPLHF.

This rearrangement joins TRBV25-1 to TRBJ2-7; 9 nucleotides align to TRBD2. With V trimmed by 7 bases and J by 6 bases, 4 bases remained unmatched. This CDR3 region has 12 residues. CDR1 MGHDK and CDR2 SYGVNS come from the germline V gene. CDR3 nucleotide sequence: TGTGCCAGCATGGGACTAGCCACCGAGCAGTACTTC. It specifies CASMGLATEQYF.

The chain couples TRBV6-1 to TRBJ2-7; the D call may be TRBD1 or TRBD2 (7 bases each). In germline, CDR1 is MNHNS, CDR2 SASEGT. Deletions cut 2 bases from V and 4 bases from J, with 15 bases between. The CDR3 has 15 amino acids. The CDR3 spells CASSEWEGARYEQYF. DNA of the CDR3: TGTGCCAGCAGTGAATGGGAGGGGGCCAGGTACGAGCAGTACTTC.

The chain couples TRBV5-1 to TRBJ1-3; TRBD1 is a possible D gene (5 bases). V lost 1 base and J lost 4, with 9 bases in between. CDR1 and CDR2 from the germline V gene are SGHRS and YFSETQ. The CDR3 consists of 14 residues. The CDR3 DNA reads TGCGCCAGCAGCTTGTCGGGGCTCGGAAACACCATATATTTT. This codes for CASSLSGLGNTIYF.

V and J are TRBV4-1 and TRBJ2-2; D not certain. This CDR3 has 16 residues. With 2 bases removed from V and 5 bases from J, the gap between germline ends came to 15 bases. Looked up from germline, CDR1 is MGHRA and CDR2 is YSYEKL. The CDR3 sequence is CASSQHPGPATGELFF. The CDR3 coding sequence is TGCGCCAGCAGCCAACACCCTGGCCCCGCGACCGGGGAGCTGTTTTTT.

The rearrangement joins TRBV5-1 to TRBJ2-2; 9 bases are shared with TRBD2. Per germline, CDR1 SGHRS and CDR2 YFSETQ. The CDR3 has 16 amino acids. V shed 3 bases and J 2 bases; nucleotides not matched to a gene: 5. CDR3 DNA: TGCGCCAGCAGCTCGGGACTAGCTCTTAACACCGGGGAGCTGTTTTTT. Its translation: CASSSGLALNTGELFF.

The chain combines TRBV5-1 with TRBJ2-7; D ambiguous. The germline gives CDR1 SGHRS, CDR2 YFSETQ. The CDR3 length is 14 residues. The ends were cut back, 1 base at V and 2 bases at J, with 10 bases in the middle. The CDR3 here is CASSLMGITYEQYF. The CDR3 DNA reads as TGCGCCAGCAGCTTGATGGGGATTACCTACGAGCAGTACTTC.

This sequence joins TRBV29-1 and TRBJ1-2; maybe TRBD1 (6 bases). Germline lookup yields CDR1 SQVTM and CDR2 ANQGSEA. This CDR3 is built from 14 residues. Deletions cut 7 bases from V and 3 bases from J, with 18 bases between. CDR3 nucleotides: TGCAGCGCCGTCCGGGACACCTGGGACTATGGCTACACCTTC. It yields the protein CSAVRDTWDYGYTF.

The chain links TRBV4-2 to TRBJ2-3, with a tentative D call TRBD2 (6 bases). The CDR3 extends over 16 amino acids. V dropped 1 base and J dropped 0 bases, with 11 bases sitting between them. The germline V gene has CDR1 LGHNA and CDR2 YNFKEQ. CDR3 in DNA: TGTGCCAGCAGCCAAGGGGCGGGGACTAGCACAGATACGCAGTATTTT. It yields the protein CASSQGAGTSTDTQYF.